Sequencing of this T cell receptor (beta chain) was carried out in a study of cytomegalovirus exposure and HLA in healthy donors. Study as a whole: Earlier work reported approximately 100 million unique TCR beta sequences from roughly 180 million T cells. Broader study findings: Previously analyzed data showed that most TCR beta V segments were productive at a frequency of about 90% or about 30%. Later work found most CMV-associated TCR beta chains apparently HLA-restricted. In a later analysis, productive TCRs from donors in an Asian-associated ancestry cluster reportedly carried fewer N-insertions than the cohort mean.

This clone was recorded a few times. Antigen specificity is unknown. PCR used 60 Vbeta primers and 13 Jbeta primers. This table comes from immunoSEQ multiplex PCR, and its TCRdb copy is limited to in-frame clones, with some not included. The table has about 140,000 clones, about 80% seen once. Germline CDR1 and CDR2: LGHNA and YSLEER. The CDR3 loop spans 13 amino acids. V lost 2 bases and J 4 bases, leaving 8 bases between the germline ends. Sequenced: PBMCs. J is TRBJ1-2 and V is TRBV4-3; TRBD1 might be the D (5 bases). The receptor's source is a woman aged 18-29 years in good health and CMV-seropositive. CDR3 in amino acids: CASSQRGTYGYTF. Here the CDR3 DNA reads TGCGCCAGCAGCCAACGGGGGACCTATGGCTACACCTTC.